This T cell receptor beta chain was retrieved from a study of metastatic and nonmetastatic thyroid tumors. Original analysis: Using the CDR3 differences seen across clinicopathological groups, the authors built a distant-metastasis classifier for papillary thyroid cancer, which was meant to discriminate distant-metastatic patients. TCRdb used MiXCR to call clones anew from the PCR reads. The V and J calls were not made by the authors but by TCRdb's processing. This sample has roughly 19,000 clones, with about 20% found just once. V was pared by 4 bases and J by 7 bases, with 7 bases between. CDR1 KGHDR and CDR2 SFDVKD come from the germline V gene. This CDR3 is built from 12 residues. Study-level results: The reported finding was significantly higher TCR beta diversity in malignant thyroid tumors relative to benign nodules, in blood and tumor.

In this sample, this clone turned up a few times. Its antigen is not identified. Until they underwent thyroid surgery, no patient had received any treatment. The rearrangement links TRBV24-1 to TRBJ2-1; D is unclear. Material for sequencing was tumor tissue. This receptor was identified in a male donor with papillary thyroid cancer or a benign thyroid nodule (not recorded which). Some clones in this sample may be carry-over from other donors' samples. DNA for the CDR3: TGTGCCACCAGTGACCTGCGGAATGAGCAGTTCTTC. Amino acids: CATSDLRNEQFF.